What follows describes a single T cell receptor beta chain. Many counts were recorded for this clonotype. What this receptor recognizes is not known. Base qualities were left out, and no much larger clone turns up one base away. The treatment or condition label, read with the paper, signifies: allogeneic hematopoietic cell transplantation with graft depleted of TCRalphabeta T cells and CD19 B cells. The transplant recipients were children given TCRalphabeta/CD19-depleted allogeneic hematopoietic cell grafts. Library construction relied on PCR. Instrument on record: Illumina HiSeq 2500. TCR libraries were prepared with molecular barcoding, using unique molecular identifiers to normalize TCRbeta repertoire quantification. TCRdb's own reprocessing of the public reads used fastp at Q25 and MiXCR and kept productive beta chains. Each entry merges the rows of one CDR3 protein and shows their most common DNA and genes. The table for this sample lists 150,000 to 250,000 distinct CDR3 sequences; about 6% of them were counted only once. Clones ranked in the top ten supply around 4.4% of the sample.

These data come from a study of T-cell reconstitution after alpha-beta-depleted transplantation in children (dated by TCRdb to about 2016). As for the study more broadly: The study quantitatively tracked T-cell immune reconstitution after TCRalphabeta/CD19-depleted allogeneic hematopoietic cell transplantation in children using TCR repertoire profiling.

Study-level results and caveats: In some patients, the high TCRbeta diversity seen at day 60 was put down to recipient T cells and intrathymic progenitors that had survived conditioning. Hyperexpanded clone frequencies declined over subsequent months; after one year, T-cell counts and TCRbeta diversity were mostly attributed to newly produced T cells. About two months after transplant, the apparently early recovery of alphabetaT-cell counts reportedly depended on just several hundred clones that had expanded rapidly and came from non-depleted graft cells.

The CDR3 sequence holds 15 residues, the cysteine and phenylalanine included. Kept here is only the CDR3 DNA, which spans 45 bases and is read in frame from base 1. For CDR1 and CDR2, the germline V gene lists ENHRY and SYGVKD. V is cut by 0 bases and J by 3 bases, and the space between the germline ends is 12 bases. This clonotype was sampled from a girl under three years old with combined immunodeficiency, due to receive a stem cell transplant. The sequencing used PBMCs, collected before TCRalphabeta/CD19-depleted stem cell transplant. The sequence links TRBV10-3 to TRBJ2-7; no D gene is confidently identified. The CDR3 reads CAISESDNLGYEQYF. The sequence in DNA is TGTGCCATCAGTGAGTCTGACAATCTCGGCTACGAGCAGTACTTC.